This TCR beta chain was sequenced for a study of Graves' ophthalmopathy and Graves' hyperthyroidism. RNA transcripts provided the template for amplifying TCR beta CDR3 regions. Following a first-round RT-PCR that used HTBI primers, a second-round multiplex PCR was carried out. TCRdb re-called the multiplex PCR reads through MiXCR, storing one row per CDR3 protein. Found here are hundreds of thousands of distinct CDR3 sequences, 35% to 50% of them singletons; the top ten hold about 40%. This clonotype has just a few counts. This CDR3 has 16 residues. Trimming stripped 1 base from V and 2 bases from J, with 14 bases between. The germline V gene encodes CDR1 SEHNR and CDR2 FQNEAQ (reference sequence).

This chain links TRBV7-9 with TRBJ2-5; maybe TRBD1 (7 bases). The sequenced sample consisted of peripheral blood. The sequence derives from an adult man with Graves' ophthalmopathy. Here the CDR3 reads CASSLVGGQLQETQYF. In DNA form, the CDR3 reads TGTGCCAGCAGCTTAGTGGGGGGACAGTTACAAGAGACCCAGTACTTC. Variable domain in full (rest from reference TRBV7-9 and TRBJ2-5): DTGVSQNPRHKITKRGQNVTFRCDPISEHNRLYWYRQTLGQGPEFLTYFQNEAQLEKSRLLSDRFSAERPKGSFSTLEIQRTEQGDSAMYLCASSLVGGQLQETQYFGPGTRLLVL.